The present TCR beta chain was sequenced within a study of CD8 T cells in ankylosing spondylitis. Losses at the gene ends were 1 base for V and 7 bases for J; bases not matched to a gene: 3. In germline, CDR1 is SEHNR, CDR2 FQNEAQ (reference sequence). CDR3 length equals 13 residues. At least ten counts were recorded for this clonotype. Its antigen is not identified. A quantitative 5'-RACE method, one with molecular barcodes, was used to make TCR beta libraries. MiXCR, applied by TCRdb to the 5' RACE reads, yields one record per CDR3 protein. The table has 200,000 or so distinct CDR3 sequences, 15% to 20% seen once; the top ten hold 4.3%. General observations from the study: Clones linked to disease were reported to show significant enrichment in matched ankylosing spondylitis synovial fluid. There was a TCR beta motif, made of several highly homologous variants, that appeared characteristic of ankylosing spondylitis blood. As for the disease-linked clones, they showed a CD8+ phenotype and occurred at relatively low frequencies in peripheral blood.

This clonotype originated in a male donor aged 10 to 35 with ankylosing spondylitis or in good health (not recorded which). Sequencing was performed on blood, either unsorted or a sorted T cell fraction (not recorded which). V usage is TRBV7-9 and J usage is TRBJ2-7; 8 nucleotides match TRBD1. CDR3: CASSLGTGPEQYV. CDR3 DNA: TGTGCCAGCAGCTTAGGGACAGGGCCGGAGCAGTACGTC.